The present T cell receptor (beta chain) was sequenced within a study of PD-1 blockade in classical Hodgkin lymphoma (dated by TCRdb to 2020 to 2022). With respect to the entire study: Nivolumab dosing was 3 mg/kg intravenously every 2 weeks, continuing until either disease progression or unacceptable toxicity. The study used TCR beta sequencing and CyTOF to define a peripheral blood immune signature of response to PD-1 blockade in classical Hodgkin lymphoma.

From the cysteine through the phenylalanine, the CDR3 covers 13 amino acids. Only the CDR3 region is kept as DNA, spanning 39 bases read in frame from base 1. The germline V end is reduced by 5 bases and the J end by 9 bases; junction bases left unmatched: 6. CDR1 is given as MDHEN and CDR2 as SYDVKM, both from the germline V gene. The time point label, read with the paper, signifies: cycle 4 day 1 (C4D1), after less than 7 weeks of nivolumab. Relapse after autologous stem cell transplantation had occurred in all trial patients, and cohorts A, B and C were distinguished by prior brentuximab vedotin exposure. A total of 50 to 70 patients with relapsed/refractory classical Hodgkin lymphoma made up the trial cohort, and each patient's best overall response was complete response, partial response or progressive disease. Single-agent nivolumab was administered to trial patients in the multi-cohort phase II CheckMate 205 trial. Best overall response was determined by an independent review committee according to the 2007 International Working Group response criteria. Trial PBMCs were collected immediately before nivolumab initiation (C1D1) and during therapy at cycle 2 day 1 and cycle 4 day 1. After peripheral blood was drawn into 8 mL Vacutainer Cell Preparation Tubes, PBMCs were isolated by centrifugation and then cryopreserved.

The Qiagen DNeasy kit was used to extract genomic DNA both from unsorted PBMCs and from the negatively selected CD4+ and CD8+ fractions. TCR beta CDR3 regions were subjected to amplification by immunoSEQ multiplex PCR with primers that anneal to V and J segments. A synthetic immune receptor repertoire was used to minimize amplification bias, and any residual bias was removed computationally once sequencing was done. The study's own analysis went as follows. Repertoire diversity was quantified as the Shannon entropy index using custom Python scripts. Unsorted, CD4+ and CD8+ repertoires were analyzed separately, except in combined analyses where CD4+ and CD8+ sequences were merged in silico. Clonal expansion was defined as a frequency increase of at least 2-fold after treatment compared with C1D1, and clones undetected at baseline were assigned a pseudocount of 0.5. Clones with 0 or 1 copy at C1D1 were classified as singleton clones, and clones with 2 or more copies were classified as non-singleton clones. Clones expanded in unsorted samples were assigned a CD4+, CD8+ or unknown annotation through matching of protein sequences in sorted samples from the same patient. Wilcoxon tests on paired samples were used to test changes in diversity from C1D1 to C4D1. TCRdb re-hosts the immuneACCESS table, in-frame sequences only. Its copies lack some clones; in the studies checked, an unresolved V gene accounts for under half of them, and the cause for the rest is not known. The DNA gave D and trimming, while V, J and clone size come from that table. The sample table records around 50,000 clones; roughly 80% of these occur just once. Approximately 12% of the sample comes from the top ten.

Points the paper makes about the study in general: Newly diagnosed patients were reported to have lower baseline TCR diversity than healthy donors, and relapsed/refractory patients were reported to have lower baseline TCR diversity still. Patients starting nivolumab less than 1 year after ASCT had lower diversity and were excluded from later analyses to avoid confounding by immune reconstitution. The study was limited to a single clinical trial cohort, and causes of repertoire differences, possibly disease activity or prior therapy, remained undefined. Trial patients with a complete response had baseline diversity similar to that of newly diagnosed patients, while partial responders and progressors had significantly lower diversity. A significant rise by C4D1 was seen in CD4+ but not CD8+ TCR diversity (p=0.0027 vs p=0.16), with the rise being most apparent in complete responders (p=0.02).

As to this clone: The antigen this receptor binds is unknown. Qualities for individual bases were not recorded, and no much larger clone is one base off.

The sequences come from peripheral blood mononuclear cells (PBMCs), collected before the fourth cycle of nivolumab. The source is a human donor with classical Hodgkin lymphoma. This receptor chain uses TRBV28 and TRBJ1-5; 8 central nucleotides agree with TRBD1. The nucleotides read TGTGCCAGCAGTAGACAGGGGAGTGGGCCCCAGCATTTT. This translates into CASSRQGSGPQHF.